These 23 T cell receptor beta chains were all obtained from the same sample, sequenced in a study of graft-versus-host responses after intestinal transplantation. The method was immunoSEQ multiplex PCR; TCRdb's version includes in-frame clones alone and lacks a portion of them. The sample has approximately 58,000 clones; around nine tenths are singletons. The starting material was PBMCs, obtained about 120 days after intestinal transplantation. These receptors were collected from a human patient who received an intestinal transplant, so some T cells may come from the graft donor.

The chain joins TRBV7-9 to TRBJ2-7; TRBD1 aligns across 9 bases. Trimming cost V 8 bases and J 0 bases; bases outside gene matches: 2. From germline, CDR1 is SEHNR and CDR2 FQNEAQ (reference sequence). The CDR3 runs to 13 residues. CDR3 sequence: CASRDRASYEQYF. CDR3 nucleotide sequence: TGTGCCAGCCGGGACAGGGCCTCCTACGAGCAGTACTTC.

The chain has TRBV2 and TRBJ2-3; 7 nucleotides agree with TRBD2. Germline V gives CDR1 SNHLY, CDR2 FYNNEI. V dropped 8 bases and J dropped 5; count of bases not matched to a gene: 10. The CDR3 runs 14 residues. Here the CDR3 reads CASSGRPQGDTQYF. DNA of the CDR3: TGTGCCAGCTCCGGGAGGCCCCAGGGAGATACGCAGTATTTT.

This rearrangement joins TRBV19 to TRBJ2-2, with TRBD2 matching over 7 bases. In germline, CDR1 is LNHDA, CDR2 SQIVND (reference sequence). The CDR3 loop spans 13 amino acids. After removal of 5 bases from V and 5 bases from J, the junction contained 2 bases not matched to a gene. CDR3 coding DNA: TGTGCCAGTAGTCTCGGGGGGACCGGGGAGCTGTTTTTT. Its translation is CASSLGGTGELFF.

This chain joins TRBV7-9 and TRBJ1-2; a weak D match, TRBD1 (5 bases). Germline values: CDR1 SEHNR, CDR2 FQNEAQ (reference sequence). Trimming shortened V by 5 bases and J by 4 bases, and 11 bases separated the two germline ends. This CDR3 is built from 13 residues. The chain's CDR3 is CASSVGTVYGYTF. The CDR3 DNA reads TGTGCCAGCAGCGTCGGGACTGTCTATGGCTACACCTTC. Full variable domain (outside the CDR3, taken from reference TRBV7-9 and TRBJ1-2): DTGVSQNPRHKITKRGQNVTFRCDPISEHNRLYWYRQTLGQGPEFLTYFQNEAQLEKSRLLSDRFSAERPKGSFSTLEIQRTEQGDSAMYLCASSVGTVYGYTFGSGTRLTVV.

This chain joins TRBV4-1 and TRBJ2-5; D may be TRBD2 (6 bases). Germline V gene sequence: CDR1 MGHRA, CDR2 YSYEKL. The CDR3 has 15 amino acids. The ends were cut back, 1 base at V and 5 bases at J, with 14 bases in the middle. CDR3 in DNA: TGCGCCAGCAGCCAAGCCCCGGGAGTGGTGGAGACCCAGTACTTC. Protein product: CASSQAPGVVETQYF.

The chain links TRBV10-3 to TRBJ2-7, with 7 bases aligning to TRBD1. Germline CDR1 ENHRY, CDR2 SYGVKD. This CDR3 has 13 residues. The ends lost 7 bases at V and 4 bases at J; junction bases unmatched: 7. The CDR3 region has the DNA TGTGCCATCAAAAACAGGGGTGGGTACGAGCAGTACTTC. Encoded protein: CAIKNRGGYEQYF.

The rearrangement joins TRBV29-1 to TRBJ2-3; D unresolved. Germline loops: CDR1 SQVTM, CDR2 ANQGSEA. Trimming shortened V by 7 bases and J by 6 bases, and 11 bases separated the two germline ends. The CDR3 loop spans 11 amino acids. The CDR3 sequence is CSAIALDTQYF. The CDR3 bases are TGCAGCGCCATCGCCCTCGATACGCAGTATTTT.

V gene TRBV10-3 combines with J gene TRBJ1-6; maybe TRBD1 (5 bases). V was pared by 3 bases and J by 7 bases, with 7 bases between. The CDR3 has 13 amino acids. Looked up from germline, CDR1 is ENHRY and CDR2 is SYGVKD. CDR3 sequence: CAISEEGNSPLHF. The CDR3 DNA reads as TGTGCCATCAGTGAAGAGGGGAATTCACCCCTCCACTTT.

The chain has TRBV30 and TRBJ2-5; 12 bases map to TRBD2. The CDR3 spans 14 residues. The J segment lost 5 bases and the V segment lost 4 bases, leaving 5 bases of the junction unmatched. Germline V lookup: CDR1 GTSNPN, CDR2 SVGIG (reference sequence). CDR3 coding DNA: TGTGCCTGGACTAGCGGGGGGGCCCAGGAGACCCAGTACTTC. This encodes CAWTSGGAQETQYF.

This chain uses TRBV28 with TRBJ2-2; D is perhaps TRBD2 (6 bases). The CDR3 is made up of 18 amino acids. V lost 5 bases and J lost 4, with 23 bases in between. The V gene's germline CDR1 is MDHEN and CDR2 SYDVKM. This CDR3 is CASSLSPHWRDATGELFF. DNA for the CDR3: TGTGCCAGCAGTCTTAGCCCCCACTGGCGGGACGCCACCGGGGAGCTGTTTTTT.

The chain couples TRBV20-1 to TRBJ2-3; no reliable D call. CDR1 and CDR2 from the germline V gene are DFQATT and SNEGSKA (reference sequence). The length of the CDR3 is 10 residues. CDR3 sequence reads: CRSSTDTQYF. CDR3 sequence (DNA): TGCAGATCTAGCACAGATACGCAGTATTTT.

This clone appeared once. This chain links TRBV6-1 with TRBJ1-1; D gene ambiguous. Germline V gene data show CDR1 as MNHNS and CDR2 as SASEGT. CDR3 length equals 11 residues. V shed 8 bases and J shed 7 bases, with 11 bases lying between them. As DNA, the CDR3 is TGTGCCAGCCTCTATTTAGGTGAAGCTTTCTTT. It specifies CASLYLGEAFF.

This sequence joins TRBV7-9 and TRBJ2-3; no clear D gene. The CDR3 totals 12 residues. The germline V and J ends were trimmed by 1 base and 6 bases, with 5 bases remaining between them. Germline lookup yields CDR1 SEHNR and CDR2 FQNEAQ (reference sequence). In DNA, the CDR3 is TGTGCCAGCAGCTTAGGATGGGATACGCAGTATTTT. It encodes CASSLGWDTQYF.

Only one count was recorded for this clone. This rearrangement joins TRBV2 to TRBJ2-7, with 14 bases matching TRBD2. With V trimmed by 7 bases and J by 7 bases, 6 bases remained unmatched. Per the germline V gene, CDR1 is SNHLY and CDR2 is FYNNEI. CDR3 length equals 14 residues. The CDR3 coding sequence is TGTGCCAGCAATTGGGGACTAGCGGGAGAAGAGCAGTACTTC. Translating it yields CASNWGLAGEEQYF.

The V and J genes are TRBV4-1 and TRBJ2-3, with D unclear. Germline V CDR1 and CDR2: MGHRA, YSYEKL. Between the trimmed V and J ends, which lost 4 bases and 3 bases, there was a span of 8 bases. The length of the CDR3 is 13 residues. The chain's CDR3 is CASSRAVTDTQYF. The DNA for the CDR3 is TGCGCCAGCAGCCGGGCGGTGACAGATACGCAGTATTTT.

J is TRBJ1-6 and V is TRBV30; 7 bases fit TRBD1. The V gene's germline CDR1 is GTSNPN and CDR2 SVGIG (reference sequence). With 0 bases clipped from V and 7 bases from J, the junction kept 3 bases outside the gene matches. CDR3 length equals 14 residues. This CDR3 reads CAWSVGRGNSPLHF. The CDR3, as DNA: TGTGCCTGGAGTGTGGGCAGGGGGAATTCACCCCTCCACTTT.

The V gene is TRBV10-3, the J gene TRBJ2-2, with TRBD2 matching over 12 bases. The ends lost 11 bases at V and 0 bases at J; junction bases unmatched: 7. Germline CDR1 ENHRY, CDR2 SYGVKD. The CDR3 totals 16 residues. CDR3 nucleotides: TGTGCCGCCAGAGGACTAGCGGGACCGAACACCGGGGAGCTGTTTTTT. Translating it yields CAARGLAGPNTGELFF.

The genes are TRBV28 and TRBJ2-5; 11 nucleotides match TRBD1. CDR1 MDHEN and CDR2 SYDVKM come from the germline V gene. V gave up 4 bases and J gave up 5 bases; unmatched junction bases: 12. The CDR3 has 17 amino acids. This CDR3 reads CASSSIMPGTGGETQYF. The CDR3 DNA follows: TGTGCCAGCAGTTCCATAATGCCCGGGACAGGGGGGGAGACCCAGTACTTC.

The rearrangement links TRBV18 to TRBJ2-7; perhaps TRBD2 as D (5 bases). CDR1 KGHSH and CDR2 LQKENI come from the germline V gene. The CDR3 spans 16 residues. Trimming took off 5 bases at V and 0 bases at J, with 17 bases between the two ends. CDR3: CASSSGPGSSSYEQYF. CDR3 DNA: TGTGCCAGCTCATCAGGCCCGGGATCCAGCTCCTACGAGCAGTACTTC.

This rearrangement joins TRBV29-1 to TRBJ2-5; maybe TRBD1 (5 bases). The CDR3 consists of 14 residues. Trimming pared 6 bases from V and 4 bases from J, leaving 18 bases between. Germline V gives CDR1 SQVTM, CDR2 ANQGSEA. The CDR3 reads CSVSRAGLGETQYF. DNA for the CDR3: TGCAGCGTCAGTAGGGCAGGGTTGGGAGAGACCCAGTACTTC.

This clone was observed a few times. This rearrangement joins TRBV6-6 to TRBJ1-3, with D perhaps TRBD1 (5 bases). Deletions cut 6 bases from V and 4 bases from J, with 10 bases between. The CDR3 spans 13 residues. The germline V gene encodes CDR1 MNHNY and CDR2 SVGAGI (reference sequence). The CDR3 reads CASSPGGGNTIYF. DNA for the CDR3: TGTGCCAGCAGCCCCGGGGGGGGAAACACCATATATTTT.

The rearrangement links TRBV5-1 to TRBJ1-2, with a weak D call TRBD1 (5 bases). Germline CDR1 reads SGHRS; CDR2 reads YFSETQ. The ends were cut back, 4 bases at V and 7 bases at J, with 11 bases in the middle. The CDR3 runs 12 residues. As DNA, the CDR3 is TGCGCCAGCAGCCTGCAGGGATCTGGCTACACCTTC. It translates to CASSLQGSGYTF.

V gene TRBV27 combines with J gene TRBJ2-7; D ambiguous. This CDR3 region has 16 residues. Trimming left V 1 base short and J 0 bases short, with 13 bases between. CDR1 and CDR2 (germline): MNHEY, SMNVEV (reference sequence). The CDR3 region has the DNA TGTGCCAGCAGTTTATTTGTGACTGCGAGCTCCTACGAGCAGTACTTC. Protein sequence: CASSLFVTASSYEQYF.